A single sample is the source of the 25 T cell receptor beta chains below, sequenced in a study of T cells after somatic rescue of genetic block. This table comes from immunoSEQ multiplex PCR, and its TCRdb copy is limited to in-frame clones, with some not included. The profile shows about 68,000 clones, roughly 90% of them singletons. Sequenced: peripheral blood mononuclear cells (PBMCs). The receptor source for this set is a middle-aged man.

The chain is built from TRBV29-1 and TRBJ1-4, with a weak D call TRBD1 (6 bases). The germline V and J ends were trimmed by 0 bases and 5 bases, with 25 bases remaining between them. The CDR3 runs 19 residues. Germline lookup yields CDR1 SQVTM and CDR2 ANQGSEA. DNA for the CDR3: TGCAGCGTTGAAGACCCCGATGGGGGCCTCTCCTCTACGAATGAAAAACTGTTTTTT. Translated: CSVEDPDGGLSSTNEKLFF.

The V and J genes are TRBV30 and TRBJ1-6; 8 bases are shared with TRBD1. Unmatched junction bases numbered 5, after V lost 3 bases and J lost 4 bases. The CDR3 runs 15 residues. CDR1 is GTSNPN and CDR2 is SVGIG in the germline V gene (reference sequence). The CDR3: CAWRAGGYYNSPLHF. The CDR3 DNA sequence: TGTGCCTGGAGGGCAGGGGGCTATTATAATTCACCCCTCCACTTT. Complete variable domain (other parts from reference TRBV30 and TRBJ1-6): SQTIHQWPATLVQPVGSPLSLECTVEGTSNPNLYWYRQAAGRGLQLLFYSVGIGQISSEVPQNLSASRPQDRQFILSSKKLLLSDSGFYLCAWRAGGYYNSPLHFGNGTRLTVT.

The V and J genes are TRBV4-1 and TRBJ2-1; 9 bases are shared with TRBD1. The CDR3 runs to 15 residues. The germline V gene has CDR1 MGHRA and CDR2 YSYEKL. V was pared by 1 base and J by 9 bases, with 7 bases of the junction left unmatched. The CDR3 DNA is TGCGCCAGCAGCCAAGTGGGGACAGGGTACGTTGAGCAGTTCTTC. The encoded protein is CASSQVGTGYVEQFF.

This chain joins TRBV5-1 and TRBJ2-2; no reliable D call. From germline, CDR1 is SGHRS and CDR2 YFSETQ. The V end lost 0 bases, the J end lost 4 bases, and 10 bases lay between the germline ends. The CDR3 is 15 amino acids. CDR3 loop: CASSLESGVTGELFF. In DNA form, the CDR3 reads TGCGCCAGCAGCTTGGAGTCAGGCGTCACCGGGGAGCTGTTTTTT.

This chain joins TRBV4-1 and TRBJ1-3, with D maybe TRBD1 (5 bases). The germline CDR1 and CDR2 sequences are MGHRA and YSYEKL. The CDR3 totals 14 residues. With 0 bases removed from V and 3 bases from J, the gap between germline ends came to 6 bases. CDR3 amino acids: CASSQETVGNTIYF. CDR3 in DNA: TGCGCCAGCAGCCAAGAGACAGTTGGAAACACCATATATTTT.

This CDR3 is CASGTGEYYGYTF. In DNA form, the CDR3 reads TGCGCCAGCGGAACGGGGGAATACTATGGCTACACCTTC. This chain joins TRBV5-1 and TRBJ1-2; D is possibly TRBD1 (5 bases). Germline loops: CDR1 SGHRS, CDR2 YFSETQ. This CDR3 spans 13 amino acids. The V gene lost 7 bases and the J gene lost 3 bases, with 13 bases spanning the gap.

V is TRBV10-1 and J is TRBJ1-3; tentative D call: TRBD1 (5 bases). V lost 6 bases to trimming and J lost 0 bases, with 12 bases between them. Per germline, CDR1 WNHNN and CDR2 SYGVQD (reference sequence). The CDR3 extends over 15 amino acids. In DNA, the CDR3 is TGCGCCAGCAGGCGGGACCGAACCTCTGGAAACACCATATATTTT. This gives the protein CASRRDRTSGNTIYF.

The J gene is TRBJ1-1, the V gene TRBV5-1; the D gene is possibly TRBD1 (5 bases). Germline V gives CDR1 SGHRS, CDR2 YFSETQ. The CDR3 length is 15 residues. V was clipped by 4 bases and J by 4 bases, with 17 bases between them. For the CDR3, the DNA is TGCGCCAGCAGCCCGCAGATCTCCGGGGGCACTGAAGCTTTCTTT. Its protein product is CASSPQISGGTEAFF.

To note about this clone: Different DNA sequences within this sample yield the same CDR3. CDR3 bases: TGTGCCAGCAGCTCCTATAATTCACCCCTCCACTTT. Encoded protein: CASSSYNSPLHF. This chain joins TRBV5-4 and TRBJ1-6; D not certain. V lost 3 bases and J 2 bases, leaving 0 bases between the germline ends. Germline V gives CDR1 SGHNT, CDR2 YYREEE (reference sequence). The CDR3 covers 12 residues. Complete variable domain (other parts from reference TRBV5-4 and TRBJ1-6): ETGVTQSPTHLIKTRGQQVTLRCSSQSGHNTVSWYQQALGQGPQFIFQYYREEENGRGNFPPRFSGLQFPNYSSELNVNALELDDSALYLCASSSYNSPLHFGNGTRLTVT.

This chain links TRBV20-1 with TRBJ1-2; 10 bases agree with TRBD1. CDR3 length: 11 amino acids. Germline V lookup: CDR1 DFQATT, CDR2 SNEGSKA (reference sequence). The J segment lost 8 bases and the V segment lost 6 bases, leaving 3 bases of the junction unmatched. Written as DNA, the CDR3 is TGCAGTGCCTGGGACAGGGGCGGCTACACCTTC. It yields the protein CSAWDRGGYTF.

V gene TRBV27 combines with J gene TRBJ2-7; D unclear. Trimming removed 5 bases at V and 2 bases at J, with 10 bases between. The CDR3 loop spans 13 amino acids. Germline CDR1 and CDR2: MNHEY and SMNVEV (reference sequence). The chain's CDR3 is CASSRGGPYEQYF. In DNA form, the CDR3 reads TGTGCCAGCAGTCGTGGTGGCCCCTACGAGCAGTACTTC.

The rearrangement links TRBV5-6 to TRBJ1-2; 8 bases match TRBD1. CDR1 is SGHDT and CDR2 is YYEEEE in the germline V gene. V gave up 2 bases and J gave up 8 bases; unmatched junction bases: 5. The CDR3 extends over 13 amino acids. The CDR3 DNA sequence: TGTGCCAGCAGCTTAGGAGACAGGGGAGGCTACACCTTC. This sequence encodes CASSLGDRGGYTF.

The chain links TRBV4-2 to TRBJ1-5; tentatively, D is TRBD1 (6 bases). The CDR3 is 16 residues long. Germline V gene lookup returns CDR1 LGHNA and CDR2 YNFKEQ. The V end was cut by 3 bases, the J end by 3 bases, with 15 bases between. The CDR3 is CASSQPGEGVNQPQHF. CDR3 nucleotide sequence: TGTGCCAGCAGCCAGCCTGGGGAGGGGGTCAATCAGCCCCAGCATTTT.

The chain recombines TRBV5-4 with TRBJ2-2; 9 positions agree with TRBD2. The ends lost 3 bases at V and 5 bases at J; junction bases unmatched: 8. Germline loops: CDR1 SGHNT, CDR2 YYREEE (reference sequence). This CDR3 has 16 amino acids. The CDR3 DNA follows: TGTGCCAGCAGCTCGAGTAGCGGGAGTACGACCGGGGAGCTGTTTTTT. It yields the protein CASSSSSGSTTGELFF.

V usage is TRBV29-1 and J usage is TRBJ1-6; no clear D gene. V shed 6 bases and J shed 5 bases, with 11 bases lying between them. CDR3 length equals 13 residues. Germline values: CDR1 SQVTM, CDR2 ANQGSEA. In DNA, the CDR3 is TGCAGCGTCGGAGTTTCTAATAATTCACCCCTCCACTTT. This gives the protein CSVGVSNNSPLHF.

The sample holds one count of this clone. The chain combines TRBV7-3 with TRBJ2-3; a possible D gene is TRBD2 (6 bases). Trimming cost V 1 base and J 1 base, with 12 bases left between them. Germline CDR1 reads SGHTA; CDR2 reads FQGTGA. There are 16 residues in the CDR3. DNA of the CDR3: TGTGCCAGCAGCTTAATGGCTAGCGCCGGCACAGATACGCAGTATTTT. It encodes CASSLMASAGTDTQYF.

This chain uses TRBV4-2 with TRBJ2-7; 12 bases are shared with TRBD2. In germline, CDR1 is LGHNA, CDR2 YNFKEQ. The V gene end was trimmed by 2 bases and the J gene end by 4 bases; junction bases not matched to a gene: 3. The CDR3 is made up of 15 amino acids. This CDR3 is CASSQSSGGAYEQYF. The DNA for the CDR3 is TGTGCCAGCAGCCAATCTAGCGGGGGGGCGTACGAGCAGTACTTC.

The rearrangement joins TRBV7-6 to TRBJ2-5; tentatively, D is TRBD1 (6 bases). CDR3 length: 13 amino acids. V was clipped by 8 bases and J by 1 base, with 11 bases between them. The V gene's germline CDR1 is SGHVS and CDR2 FNYEAQ. The CDR3 loop is CASGQRFQETQYF. The DNA of the CDR3 is TGTGCCAGCGGACAGCGATTCCAAGAGACCCAGTACTTC.

This chain uses TRBV10-2 with TRBJ2-7, with TRBD1 as a possible D gene (6 bases). Trimming removed 6 bases at V and 4 bases at J, with 16 bases between. The CDR3 has 14 amino acids. The V gene's germline CDR1 is WSHSY and CDR2 SAAADI. The CDR3 nucleotides read TGCGCCAGCAGAGGTTCGGGACAAGCATACGAGCAGTACTTC. Its translation: CASRGSGQAYEQYF.

The CDR3 DNA reads as TGTGCCAGCAGCTTAGAGGCGGCAGGGCGCTCCTACGAGCAGTACTTC. It encodes CASSLEAAGRSYEQYF. The chain has TRBV7-9 and TRBJ2-7; D possibly corresponds to TRBD1 (5 bases). CDR3 length: 16 amino acids. Germline CDR1 and CDR2: SEHNR and FQNEAQ (reference sequence). V lost 1 base, J lost 0 bases, and 13 bases lay in between.

The CDR3 region is CAISQPQTPGLGPYNEQFF. DNA of the CDR3: TGTGCCATCTCTCAACCCCAGACGCCGGGACTAGGCCCTTACAATGAGCAGTTCTTC. This chain joins TRBV10-3 and TRBJ2-1; 8 bases match TRBD2. V was clipped by 8 bases and J by 4 bases; unmatched bases: 22. This CDR3 spans 19 amino acids. Germline-derived CDR1 and CDR2 are ENHRY and SYGVKD.

This clone was seen once. The chain joins TRBV11-1 to TRBJ2-7; 8 nucleotides align to TRBD2. The trim removed 5 bases at V and 0 bases at J, leaving 15 bases unmatched. The CDR3 runs 18 residues. CDR1 is SGHAT and CDR2 is FQDESV in the germline V gene (reference sequence). The CDR3: CASSLRTLGRGDSYEQYF. CDR3 DNA sequence: TGTGCCAGCAGCCTCAGGACTTTAGGGCGGGGGGACTCCTACGAGCAGTACTTC.

CDR3 in DNA: TGTGCTAGTGGTTTGGTCGGGACACATCCCTCCGATAGCAATCAGCCCCAGCATTTT. This encodes CASGLVGTHPSDSNQPQHF. The chain is built from TRBV12-5 and TRBJ1-5, with D tentatively TRBD1 (6 bases). The V gene's germline CDR1 is LGHNT and CDR2 FRNRAP. CDR3 size: 19 residues. The ends were cut back, 0 bases at V and 0 bases at J, with 18 bases in the middle.

V and J are TRBV6-1 and TRBJ2-1; 9 nucleotides align to TRBD2. Germline V lookup: CDR1 MNHNS, CDR2 SASEGT. V gave up 2 bases and J gave up 8 bases; unmatched junction bases: 13. CDR3 length equals 17 residues. The chain's CDR3 is CASSERGGASGTYEQFF. CDR3 nucleotides: TGTGCCAGCAGTGAAAGGGGGGGGGCTAGCGGGACCTATGAGCAGTTCTTC.

V and J are TRBV6-1 and TRBJ2-3; D gene uncertain. The length of the CDR3 is 14 residues. Germline V lookup: CDR1 MNHNS, CDR2 SASEGT. V dropped 2 bases and J dropped 3 bases, with 9 bases sitting between them. This CDR3 is CASSESVQTDTQYF. The CDR3, as DNA: TGTGCCAGCAGTGAATCGGTCCAAACAGATACGCAGTATTTT.